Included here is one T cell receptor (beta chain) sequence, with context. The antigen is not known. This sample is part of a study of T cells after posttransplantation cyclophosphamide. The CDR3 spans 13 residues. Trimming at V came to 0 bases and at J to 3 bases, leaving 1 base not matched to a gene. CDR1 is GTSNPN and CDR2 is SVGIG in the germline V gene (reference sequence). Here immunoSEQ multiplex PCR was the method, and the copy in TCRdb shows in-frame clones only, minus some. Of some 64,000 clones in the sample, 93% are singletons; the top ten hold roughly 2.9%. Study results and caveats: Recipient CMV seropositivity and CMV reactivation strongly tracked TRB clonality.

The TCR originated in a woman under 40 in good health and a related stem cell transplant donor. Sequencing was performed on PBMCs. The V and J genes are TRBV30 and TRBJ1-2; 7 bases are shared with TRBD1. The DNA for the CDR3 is TGTGCCTGGAGTGTAGGGACAGACTATGGCTACACCTTC. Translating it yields CAWSVGTDYGYTF. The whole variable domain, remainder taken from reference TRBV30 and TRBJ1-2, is SQTIHQWPATLVQPVGSPLSLECTVEGTSNPNLYWYRQAAGRGLQLLFYSVGIGQISSEVPQNLSASRPQDRQFILSSKKLLLSDSGFYLCAWSVGTDYGYTFGSGTRLTVV.